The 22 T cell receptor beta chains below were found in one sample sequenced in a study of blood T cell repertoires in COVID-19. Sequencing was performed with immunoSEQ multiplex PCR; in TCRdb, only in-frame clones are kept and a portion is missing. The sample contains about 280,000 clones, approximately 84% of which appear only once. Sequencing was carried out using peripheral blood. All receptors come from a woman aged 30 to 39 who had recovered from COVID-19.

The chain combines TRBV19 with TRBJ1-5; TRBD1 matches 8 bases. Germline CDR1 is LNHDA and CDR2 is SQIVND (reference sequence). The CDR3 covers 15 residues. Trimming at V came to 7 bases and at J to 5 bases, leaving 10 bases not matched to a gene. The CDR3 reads CASTTGTGLDQPQHF. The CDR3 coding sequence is TGTGCCAGTACTACCGGGACAGGTCTGGATCAGCCCCAGCATTTT. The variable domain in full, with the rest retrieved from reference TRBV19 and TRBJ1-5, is DGGITQSPKYLFRKEGQNVTLSCEQNLNHDAMYWYRQDPGQGLRLIYYSQIVNDFQKGDIAEGYSVSREKKESFPLTVTSAQKNPTAFYLCASTTGTGLDQPQHFGDGTRLSIL.

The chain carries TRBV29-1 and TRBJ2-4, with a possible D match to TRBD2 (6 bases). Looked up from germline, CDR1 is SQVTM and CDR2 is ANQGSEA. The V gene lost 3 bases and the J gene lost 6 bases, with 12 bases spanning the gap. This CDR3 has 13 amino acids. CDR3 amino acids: CSVESGSRNIQYF. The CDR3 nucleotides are TGCAGCGTTGAGTCCGGGAGTAGAAACATTCAGTACTTC.

CDR3 in DNA: TGTGCCAGCAGCTTATCTATGTACGAGCAGTACTTC. This translates into CASSLSMYEQYF. V gene TRBV7-2 combines with J gene TRBJ2-7; D gene uncertain. Germline-derived CDR1 and CDR2 are SGHTA and FQGNSA. This CDR3 contains 12 residues. The ends were cut back, 2 bases at V and 4 bases at J, with 6 bases in the middle.

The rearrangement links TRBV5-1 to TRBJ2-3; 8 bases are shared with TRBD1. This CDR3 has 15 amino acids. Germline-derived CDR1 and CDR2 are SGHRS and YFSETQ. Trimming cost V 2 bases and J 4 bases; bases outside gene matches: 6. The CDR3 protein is CASSFGLRGPDTQYF. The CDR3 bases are TGCGCCAGCAGCTTTGGCCTCAGGGGGCCAGATACGCAGTATTTT. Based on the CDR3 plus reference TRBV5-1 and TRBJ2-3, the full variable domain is KAGVTQTPRYLIKTRGQQVTLSCSPISGHRSVSWYQQTPGQGLQFLFEYFSETQRNKGNFPGRFSGRQFSNSRSEMNVSTLELGDSALYLCASSFGLRGPDTQYFGPGTRLTVL.

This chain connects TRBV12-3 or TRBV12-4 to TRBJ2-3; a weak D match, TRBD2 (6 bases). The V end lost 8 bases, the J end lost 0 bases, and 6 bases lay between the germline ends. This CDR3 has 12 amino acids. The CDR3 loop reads CASGTSTDTQYF. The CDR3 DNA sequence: TGTGCCAGCGGGACTAGCACAGATACGCAGTATTTT.

CDR3 residues: CASSQVVISGANVLTF. As DNA, the CDR3 is TGCGCCAGCAGCCAAGTAGTTATCTCTGGGGCCAACGTCCTGACTTTC. V and J are TRBV4-1 and TRBJ2-6; unclear D gene. The germline V gene has CDR1 MGHRA and CDR2 YSYEKL. This CDR3 has 16 amino acids. V lost 1 base and J lost 0, with 7 bases in between.

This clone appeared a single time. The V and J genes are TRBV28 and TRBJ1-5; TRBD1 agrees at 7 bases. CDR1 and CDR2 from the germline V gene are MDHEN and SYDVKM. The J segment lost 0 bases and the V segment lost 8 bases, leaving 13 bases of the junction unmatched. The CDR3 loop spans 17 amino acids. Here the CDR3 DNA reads TGTGCCAGCCGAGGGGGCAGGATTGGATATAGCAATCAGCCCCAGCATTTT. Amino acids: CASRGGRIGYSNQPQHF.

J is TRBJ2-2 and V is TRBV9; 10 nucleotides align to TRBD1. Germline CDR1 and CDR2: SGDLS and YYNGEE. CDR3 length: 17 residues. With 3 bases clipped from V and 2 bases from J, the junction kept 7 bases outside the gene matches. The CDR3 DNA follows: TGTGCCAGCAGCGGGACAGGGGGAGGACCCAACACCGGGGAGCTGTTTTTT. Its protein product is CASSGTGGGPNTGELFF.

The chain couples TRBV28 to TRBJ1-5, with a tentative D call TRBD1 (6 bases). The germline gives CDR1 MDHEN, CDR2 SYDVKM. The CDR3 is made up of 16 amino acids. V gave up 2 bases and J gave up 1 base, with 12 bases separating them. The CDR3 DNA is TGTGCCAGCAGTTTAGTTGACAGGTCGAGCAATCAGCCCCAGCATTTT. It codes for CASSLVDRSSNQPQHF.

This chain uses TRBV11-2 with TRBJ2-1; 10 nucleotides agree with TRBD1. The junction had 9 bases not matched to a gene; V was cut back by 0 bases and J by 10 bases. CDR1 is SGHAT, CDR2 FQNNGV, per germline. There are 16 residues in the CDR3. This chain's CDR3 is CASSLDRDRGLGEQFF. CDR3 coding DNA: TGTGCCAGCAGCTTAGATAGAGACAGGGGGCTAGGGGAGCAGTTCTTC.

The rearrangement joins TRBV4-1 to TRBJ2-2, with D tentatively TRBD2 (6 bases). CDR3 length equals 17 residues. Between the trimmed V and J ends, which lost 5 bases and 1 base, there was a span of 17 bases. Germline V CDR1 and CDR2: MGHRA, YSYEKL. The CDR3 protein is CASSVGGSLMNTGELFF. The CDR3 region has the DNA TGCGCCAGCAGCGTAGGAGGGAGTCTCATGAACACCGGGGAGCTGTTTTTT.

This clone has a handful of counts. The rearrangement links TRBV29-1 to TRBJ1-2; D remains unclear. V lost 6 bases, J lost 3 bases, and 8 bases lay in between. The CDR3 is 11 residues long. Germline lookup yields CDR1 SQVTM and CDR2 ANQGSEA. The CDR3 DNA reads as TGCAGCGTCCCTAACCACTATGGCTACACCTTC. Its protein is CSVPNHYGYTF.

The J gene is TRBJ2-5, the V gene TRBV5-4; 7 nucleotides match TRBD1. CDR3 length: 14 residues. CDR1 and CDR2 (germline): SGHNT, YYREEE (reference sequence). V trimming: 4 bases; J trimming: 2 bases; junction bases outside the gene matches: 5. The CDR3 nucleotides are TGTGCCAGCAGCGGAACGGGACAGCAAGAGACCCAGTACTTC. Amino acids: CASSGTGQQETQYF.

CDR3 DNA sequence: TGTGCCAGTAGCCGGGGGGCAGGGCCCACAGATACGCAGTATTTT. Its translation is CASSRGAGPTDTQYF. The chain has TRBV19 and TRBJ2-3; TRBD2 might be the D (7 bases). The V gene lost 6 bases and the J gene lost 2 bases, with 15 bases spanning the gap. The CDR3 runs to 15 residues. In germline, CDR1 is LNHDA, CDR2 SQIVND (reference sequence). The variable domain in full, with the rest retrieved from reference TRBV19 and TRBJ2-3, is DGGITQSPKYLFRKEGQNVTLSCEQNLNHDAMYWYRQDPGQGLRLIYYSQIVNDFQKGDIAEGYSVSREKKESFPLTVTSAQKNPTAFYLCASSRGAGPTDTQYFGPGTRLTVL.

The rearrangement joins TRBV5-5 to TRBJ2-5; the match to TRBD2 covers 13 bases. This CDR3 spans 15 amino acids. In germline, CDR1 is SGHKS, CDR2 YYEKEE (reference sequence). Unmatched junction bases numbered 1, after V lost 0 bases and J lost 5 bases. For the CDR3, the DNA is TGTGCCAGCAGCTTGGGGACTAGCGGGGGCGAGACCCAGTACTTC. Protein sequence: CASSLGTSGGETQYF.

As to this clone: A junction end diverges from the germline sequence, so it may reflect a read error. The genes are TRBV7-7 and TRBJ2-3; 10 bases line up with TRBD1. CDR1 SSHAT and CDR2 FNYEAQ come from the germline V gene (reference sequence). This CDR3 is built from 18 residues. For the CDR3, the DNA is TGTGCTAGCAGCTTAGTGTGTCGCAGGGACAGGGGAGCAGATACGCAGTATTTT. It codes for CASSLVCRRDRGADTQYF. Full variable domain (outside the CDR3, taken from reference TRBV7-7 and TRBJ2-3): GAGVSQSPRYKVTKRGQDVTLRCDPISSHATLYWYQQALGQGPEFLTYFNYEAQPDKSGLPSDRFSAERPEGSISTLTIQRTEQRDSAMYRCASSLVCRRDRGADTQYFGPGTRLTVL.

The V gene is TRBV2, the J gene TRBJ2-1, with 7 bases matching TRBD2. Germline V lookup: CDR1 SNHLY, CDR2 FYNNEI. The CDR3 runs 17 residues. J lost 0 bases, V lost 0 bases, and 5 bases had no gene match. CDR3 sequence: CASSEALAGVSYNEQFF. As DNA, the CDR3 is TGTGCCAGCAGTGAAGCGCTTGCGGGAGTCTCCTACAATGAGCAGTTCTTC.

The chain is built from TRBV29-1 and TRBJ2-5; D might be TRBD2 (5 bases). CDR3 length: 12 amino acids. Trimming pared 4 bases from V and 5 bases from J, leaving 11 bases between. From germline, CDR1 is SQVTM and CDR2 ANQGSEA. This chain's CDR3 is CSVAKGGETQYF. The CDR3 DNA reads TGCAGCGTTGCAAAGGGCGGGGAGACCCAGTACTTC. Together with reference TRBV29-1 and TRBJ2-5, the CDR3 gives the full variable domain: SAVISQKPSRDICQRGTSLTIQCQVDSQVTMMFWYRQQPGQSLTLIATANQGSEATYESGFVIDKFPISRPNLTFSTLTVSNMSPEDSSIYLCSVAKGGETQYFGPGTRLLVL.

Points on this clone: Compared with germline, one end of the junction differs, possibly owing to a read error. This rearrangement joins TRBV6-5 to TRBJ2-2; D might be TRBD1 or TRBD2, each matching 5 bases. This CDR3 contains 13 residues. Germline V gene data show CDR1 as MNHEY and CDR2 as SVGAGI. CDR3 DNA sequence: TGTGCCATCAGGGTGGGAAACACCGGGGAGCTATTTTTT. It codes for CAIRVGNTGELFF.

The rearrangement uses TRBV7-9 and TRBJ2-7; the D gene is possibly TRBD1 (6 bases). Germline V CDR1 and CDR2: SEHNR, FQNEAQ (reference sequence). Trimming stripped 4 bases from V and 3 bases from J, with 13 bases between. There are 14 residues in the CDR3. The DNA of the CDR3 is TGTGCCAGCAGCTCAGCAGGGGCTATCTACGAGCAGTACTTC. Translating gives CASSSAGAIYEQYF.

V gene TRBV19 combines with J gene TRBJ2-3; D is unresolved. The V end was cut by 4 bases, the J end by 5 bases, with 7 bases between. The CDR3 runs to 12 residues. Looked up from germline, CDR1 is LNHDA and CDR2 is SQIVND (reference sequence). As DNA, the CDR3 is TGTGCCAGTAGTACACTACAAGATACGCAGTATTTT. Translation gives CASSTLQDTQYF. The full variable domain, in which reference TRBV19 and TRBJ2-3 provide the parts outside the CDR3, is DGGITQSPKYLFRKEGQNVTLSCEQNLNHDAMYWYRQDPGQGLRLIYYSQIVNDFQKGDIAEGYSVSREKKESFPLTVTSAQKNPTAFYLCASSTLQDTQYFGPGTRLTVL.

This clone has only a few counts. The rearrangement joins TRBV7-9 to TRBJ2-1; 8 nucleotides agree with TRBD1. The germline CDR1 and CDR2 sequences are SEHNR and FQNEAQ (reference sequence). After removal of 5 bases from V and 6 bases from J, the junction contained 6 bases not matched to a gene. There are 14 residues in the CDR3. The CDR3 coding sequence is TGTGCCAGCAGCATTAGGACAGGGACCAATGAGCAGTTCTTC. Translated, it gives CASSIRTGTNEQFF.